This T cell receptor (beta chain) was documented in a study of shared clonotypes between healthy human individuals. The germline CDR1 and CDR2 sequences are SGHRS and YFSETQ. The V and J ends lost 3 bases and 0 bases, in that order; junction bases with no gene match: 2. The CDR3 loop spans 14 amino acids. Positive CCR7 selection of CD45RO-negative cells yielded the naive CD8 cells, and terminally differentiated effector memory CD45RA+ cells were excluded. The donors were all Caucasian adults (living in Nashville, Tennessee). The assay was immunoSEQ multiplex PCR, and TCRdb's table has in-frame clones only and misses some. Found here are roughly 2.1 million clones, 90% to 95% of them singletons; the top ten hold 1.5% to 2%.

This chain uses TRBV5-1 with TRBJ2-7; 8 bases are a match to TRBD1. Input material: naive CD8+ T cells from PBMCs. This receptor was taken from a man aged 18 to 29 in good health. Some clones in this sample may be carry-over from other donors' samples. CDR3 nucleotides: TGCGCCAGCAGCTGGACAGGGAGCTCCTACGAGCAGTACTTC. Protein: CASSWTGSSYEQYF.